This entry lists 2 T cell receptor beta chains sequenced from one sample in a study of T cell changes during pregnancy in multiple sclerosis. The assay was immunoSEQ multiplex PCR, and TCRdb's table has in-frame clones only and misses some. The sample includes fewer than 12,000 clones, about 89% of them seen just once. The sequences come from CD8+ T cells from peripheral blood mononuclear cells, collected in the first trimester of pregnancy. Receptors were obtained from a female donor in good health, enrolled as a control in a pregnancy study.

The chain links TRBV5-1 to TRBJ2-1; TRBD2 might be the D (5 bases). The germline CDR1 and CDR2 sequences are SGHRS and YFSETQ. The CDR3 length is 16 residues. V was trimmed by 0 bases and J by 2 bases, leaving 12 bases between them. The CDR3 DNA reads TGCGCCAGCAGCTTGGATACACTAGGGACCTACAATGAGCAGTTCTTC. Protein sequence: CASSLDTLGTYNEQFF.

The gene calls are TRBV7-8 and TRBJ2-3, with D tentatively TRBD2 (5 bases). The CDR3 length is 14 residues. Between the trimmed V and J ends, which lost 4 bases and 1 base, there was a span of 9 bases. CDR1 is SGHVS, CDR2 FQNEAQ, per germline. The CDR3 sequence: CASSSSGGTDTQYF. CDR3 coding DNA: TGTGCCAGCAGCTCCTCCGGGGGCACAGATACGCAGTATTTT.